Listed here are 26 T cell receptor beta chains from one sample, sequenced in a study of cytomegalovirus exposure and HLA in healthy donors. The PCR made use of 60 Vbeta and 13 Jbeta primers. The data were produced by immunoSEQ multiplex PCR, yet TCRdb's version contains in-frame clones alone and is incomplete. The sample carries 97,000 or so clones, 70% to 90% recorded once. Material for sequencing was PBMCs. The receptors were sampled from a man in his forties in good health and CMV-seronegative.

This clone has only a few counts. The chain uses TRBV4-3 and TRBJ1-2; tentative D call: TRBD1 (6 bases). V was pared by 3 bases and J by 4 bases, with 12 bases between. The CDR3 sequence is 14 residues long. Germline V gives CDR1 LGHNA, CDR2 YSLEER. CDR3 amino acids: CASSQIGGIYGYTF. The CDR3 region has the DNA TGCGCCAGCAGCCAGATAGGGGGTATCTATGGCTACACCTTC.

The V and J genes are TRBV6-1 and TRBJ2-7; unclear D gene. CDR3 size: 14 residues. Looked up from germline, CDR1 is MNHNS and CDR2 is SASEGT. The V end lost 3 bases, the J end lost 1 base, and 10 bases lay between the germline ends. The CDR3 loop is CASSDQVGSYEQYF. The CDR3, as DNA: TGTGCCAGCAGTGATCAGGTTGGTTCCTACGAGCAGTACTTC.

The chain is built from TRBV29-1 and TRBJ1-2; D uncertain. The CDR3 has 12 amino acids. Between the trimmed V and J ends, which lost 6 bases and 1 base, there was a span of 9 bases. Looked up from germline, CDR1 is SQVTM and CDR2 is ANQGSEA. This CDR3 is CSVPHYNYGYTF. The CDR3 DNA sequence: TGCAGCGTCCCACACTATAACTATGGCTACACCTTC.

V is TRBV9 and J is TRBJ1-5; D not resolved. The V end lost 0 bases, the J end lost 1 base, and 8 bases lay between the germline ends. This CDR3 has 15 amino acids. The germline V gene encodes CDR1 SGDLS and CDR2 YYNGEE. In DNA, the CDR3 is TGTGCCAGCAGCGTAGGGGCAGTAAGCAATCAGCCCCAGCATTTT. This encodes CASSVGAVSNQPQHF.

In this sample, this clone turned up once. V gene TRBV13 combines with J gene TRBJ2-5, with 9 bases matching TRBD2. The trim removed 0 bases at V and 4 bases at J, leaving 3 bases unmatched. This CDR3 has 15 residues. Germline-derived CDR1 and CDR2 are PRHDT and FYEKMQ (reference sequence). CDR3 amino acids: CASSLGAGGTETQYF. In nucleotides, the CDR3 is TGTGCCAGCAGCTTAGGGGCGGGGGGGACAGAGACCCAGTACTTC.

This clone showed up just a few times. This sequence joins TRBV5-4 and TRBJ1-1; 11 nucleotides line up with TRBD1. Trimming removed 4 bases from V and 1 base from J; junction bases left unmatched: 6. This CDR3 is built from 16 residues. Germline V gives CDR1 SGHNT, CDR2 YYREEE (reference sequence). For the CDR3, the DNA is TGTGCCAGCAGCGTGGACAGGGGGCTGGGGAACACTGAAGCTTTCTTT. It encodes CASSVDRGLGNTEAFF.

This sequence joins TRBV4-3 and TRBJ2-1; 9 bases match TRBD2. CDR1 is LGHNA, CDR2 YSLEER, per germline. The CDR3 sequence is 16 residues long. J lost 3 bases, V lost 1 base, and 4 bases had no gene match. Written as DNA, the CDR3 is TGCGCCAGCAGCCAAGGGGTAGCGGGGGACTACAATGAGCAGTTCTTC. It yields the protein CASSQGVAGDYNEQFF.

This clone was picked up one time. In nucleotides, the CDR3 is TGTGCCACCTCCGCGGTCTCTGGAAACACCATATATTTT. Translating gives CATSAVSGNTIYF. The V call is TRBV19, the J call TRBJ1-3; D is uncertain. There are 13 residues in the CDR3. V lost 10 bases and J lost 0, with 10 bases in between. In germline, CDR1 is LNHDA, CDR2 SQIVND (reference sequence).

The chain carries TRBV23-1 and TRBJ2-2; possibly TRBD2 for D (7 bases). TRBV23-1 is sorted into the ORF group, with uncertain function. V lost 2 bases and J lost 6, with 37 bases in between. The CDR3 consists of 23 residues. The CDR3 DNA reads TGCGCCAGCAGTCAAGGCCGACAGGCCAGCGTTGTTCTGTGCGGGGAGGGGGCCGGGGAGCTGTTTTTT. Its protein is CASSQGRQASVVLCGEGAGELFF.

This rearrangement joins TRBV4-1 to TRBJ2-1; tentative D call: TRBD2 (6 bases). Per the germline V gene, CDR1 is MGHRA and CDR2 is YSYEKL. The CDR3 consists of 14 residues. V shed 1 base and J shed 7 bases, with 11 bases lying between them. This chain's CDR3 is CASSQGGALNEQFF. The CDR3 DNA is TGCGCCAGCAGCCAAGGCGGGGCTCTAAATGAGCAGTTCTTC.

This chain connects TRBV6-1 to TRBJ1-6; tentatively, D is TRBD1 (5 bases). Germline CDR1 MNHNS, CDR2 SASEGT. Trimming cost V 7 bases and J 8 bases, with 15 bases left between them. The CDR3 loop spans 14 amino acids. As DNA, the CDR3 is TGTGCCAGCAACGTGGGGGAGGGTGATTCACCCCTCCACTTT. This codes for CASNVGEGDSPLHF.

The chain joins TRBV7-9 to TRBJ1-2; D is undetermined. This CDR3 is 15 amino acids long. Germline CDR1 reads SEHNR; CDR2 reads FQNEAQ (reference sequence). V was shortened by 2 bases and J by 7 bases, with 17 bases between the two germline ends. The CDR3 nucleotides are TGTGCCAGCAGCTTATCCCTAGGAGGAGGGCTTGGCTACACCTTC. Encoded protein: CASSLSLGGGLGYTF.

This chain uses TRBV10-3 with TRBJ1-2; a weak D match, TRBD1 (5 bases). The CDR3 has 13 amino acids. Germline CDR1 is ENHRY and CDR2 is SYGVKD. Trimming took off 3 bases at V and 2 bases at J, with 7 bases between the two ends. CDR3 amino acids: CAISEDRNYGYTF. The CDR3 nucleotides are TGTGCCATCAGTGAAGACAGAAACTATGGCTACACCTTC.

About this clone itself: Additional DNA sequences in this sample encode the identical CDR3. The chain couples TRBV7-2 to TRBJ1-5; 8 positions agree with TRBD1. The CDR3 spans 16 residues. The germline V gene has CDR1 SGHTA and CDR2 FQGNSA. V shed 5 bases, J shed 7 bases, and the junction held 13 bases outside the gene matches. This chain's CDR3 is CASSLVWTGTDQPQHF. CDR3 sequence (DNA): TGTGCCAGCAGCCTAGTGTGGACAGGGACCGACCAGCCCCAGCATTTT.

The CDR3 nucleotides are TGTGCCAGCAGCTCACAGGGTGTAGAGACCCAGTACTTC. As protein: CASSSQGVETQYF. V and J are TRBV7-2 and TRBJ2-5; perhaps TRBD1 as D (6 bases). CDR1 and CDR2 from the germline V gene are SGHTA and FQGNSA. Trimming took 4 bases from V and 4 from J, leaving 10 bases between them. The CDR3 length is 13 residues.

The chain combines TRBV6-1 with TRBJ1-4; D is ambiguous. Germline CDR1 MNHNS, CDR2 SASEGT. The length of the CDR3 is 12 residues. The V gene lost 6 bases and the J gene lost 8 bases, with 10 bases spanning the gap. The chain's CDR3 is CASRLRGEKLFF. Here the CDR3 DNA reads TGTGCCAGCAGGCTGAGAGGCGAAAAACTGTTTTTT.

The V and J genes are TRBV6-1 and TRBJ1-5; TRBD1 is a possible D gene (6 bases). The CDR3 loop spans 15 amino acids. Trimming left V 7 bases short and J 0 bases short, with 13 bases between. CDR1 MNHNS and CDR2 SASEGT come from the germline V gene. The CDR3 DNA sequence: TGTGCCAGCACACGAACAGGGAATAGCAATCAGCCCCAGCATTTT. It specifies CASTRTGNSNQPQHF.

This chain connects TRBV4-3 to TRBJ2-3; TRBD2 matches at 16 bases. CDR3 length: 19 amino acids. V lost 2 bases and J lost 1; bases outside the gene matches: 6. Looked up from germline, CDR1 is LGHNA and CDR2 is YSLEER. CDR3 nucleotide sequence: TGCGCCAGCAGCCAAATGGGACTAGCGGGGGGGAGGGGCACAGATACGCAGTATTTT. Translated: CASSQMGLAGGRGTDTQYF.

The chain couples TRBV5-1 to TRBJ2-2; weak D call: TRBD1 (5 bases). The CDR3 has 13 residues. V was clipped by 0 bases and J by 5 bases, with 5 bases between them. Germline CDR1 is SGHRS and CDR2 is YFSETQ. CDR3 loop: CASSLGQTGELFF. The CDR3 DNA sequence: TGCGCCAGCAGCTTGGGACAGACCGGGGAGCTGTTTTTT.

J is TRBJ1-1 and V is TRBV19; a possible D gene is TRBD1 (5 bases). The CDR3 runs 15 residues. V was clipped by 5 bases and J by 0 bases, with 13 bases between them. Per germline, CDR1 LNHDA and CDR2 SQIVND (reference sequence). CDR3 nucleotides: TGTGCCAGTAGTCCCCAGGGCACAATGAACACTGAAGCTTTCTTT. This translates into CASSPQGTMNTEAFF. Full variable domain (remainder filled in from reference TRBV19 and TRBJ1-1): DGGITQSPKYLFRKEGQNVTLSCEQNLNHDAMYWYRQDPGQGLRLIYYSQIVNDFQKGDIAEGYSVSREKKESFPLTVTSAQKNPTAFYLCASSPQGTMNTEAFFGQGTRLTVV.

The CDR3 DNA reads TGTGCCAGCAGCTACGACAGGGGGGTCTACAATGAGCAGTTCTTC. Its translation is CASSYDRGVYNEQFF. The gene calls are TRBV7-2 and TRBJ2-1; 9 bases match TRBD1. Germline CDR1 and CDR2: SGHTA and FQGNSA. With V trimmed by 4 bases and J by 3 bases, 4 bases remained unmatched. The CDR3 covers 15 residues. The variable domain in full, completed from reference TRBV7-2 and TRBJ2-1, reads GAGVSQSPSNKVTEKGKDVELRCDPISGHTALYWYRQSLGQGLEFLIYFQGNSAPDKSGLPSDRFSAERTGGSVSTLTIQRTQQEDSAVYLCASSYDRGVYNEQFFGPGTRLTVL.

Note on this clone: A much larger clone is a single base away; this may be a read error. CDR3 residues: CASREAGGTGELFF. The CDR3 DNA reads TGTGCCAGCAGGGAGGCAGGGGGCACCGGGGAGCTGTTTTTT. This chain connects TRBV2 to TRBJ2-2; TRBD1 matches 7 bases. Trimming took 6 bases from V and 4 from J; bases not matched to a gene: 5. CDR3 length: 14 residues. Per the germline V gene, CDR1 is SNHLY and CDR2 is FYNNEI.

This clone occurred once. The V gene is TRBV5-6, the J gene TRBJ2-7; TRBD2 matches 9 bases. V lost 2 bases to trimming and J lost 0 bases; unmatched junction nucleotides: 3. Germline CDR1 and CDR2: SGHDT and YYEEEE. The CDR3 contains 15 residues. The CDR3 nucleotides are TGTGCCAGCAGCTTTGGAGCGGGGGGCTCCTACGAGCAGTACTTC. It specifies CASSFGAGGSYEQYF.

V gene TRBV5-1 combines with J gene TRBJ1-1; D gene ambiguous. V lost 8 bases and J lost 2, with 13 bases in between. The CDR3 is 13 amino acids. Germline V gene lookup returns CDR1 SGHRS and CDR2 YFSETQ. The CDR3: CASTQSLNTEAFF. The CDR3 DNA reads TGCGCCAGTACACAGTCGCTAAACACTGAAGCTTTCTTT.

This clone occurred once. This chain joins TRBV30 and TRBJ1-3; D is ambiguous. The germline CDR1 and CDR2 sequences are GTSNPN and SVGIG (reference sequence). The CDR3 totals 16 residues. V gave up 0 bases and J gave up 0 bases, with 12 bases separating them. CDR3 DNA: TGTGCCTGGAGTGTTGTGGGAGGGCCCTCTGGAAACACCATATATTTT. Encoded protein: CAWSVVGGPSGNTIYF.

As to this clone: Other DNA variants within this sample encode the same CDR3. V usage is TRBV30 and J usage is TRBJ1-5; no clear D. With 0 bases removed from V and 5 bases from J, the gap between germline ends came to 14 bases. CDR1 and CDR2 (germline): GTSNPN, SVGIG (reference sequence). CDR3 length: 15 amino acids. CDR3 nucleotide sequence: TGTGCCTGGAGTGTATATGGCAAAGGAGATCAGCCCCAGCATTTT. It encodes CAWSVYGKGDQPQHF.